A single sample gave rise to the 2 T cell receptor beta chains below, sequenced in a study of blood T cell repertoires in COVID-19. TCRdb's table, derived via immunoSEQ multiplex PCR, lists solely in-frame clones and lacks some. The sample holds tens of thousands of clones, 75% to 90% seen once. Sequencing used peripheral blood. These receptor sequences come from a man in his sixties with active COVID-19.

The chain joins TRBV6-4 to TRBJ2-1; 12 nucleotides match TRBD2. V shed 5 bases, J shed 5 bases, and the junction held 4 bases outside the gene matches. Germline assignment: CDR1 MRHNA and CDR2 SNTAGT. The CDR3 consists of 15 residues. CDR3 loop: CASSLAGGPHNEQFF. CDR3 nucleotide sequence: TGTGCCAGCAGTCTAGCGGGAGGGCCCCACAATGAGCAGTTCTTC.

This chain joins TRBV28 and TRBJ1-2; D gene unclear. Germline V gene data show CDR1 as MDHEN and CDR2 as SYDVKM. The CDR3 sequence is 10 residues long. Trimming shortened V by 8 bases and J by 8 bases, and 9 bases separated the two germline ends. CDR3 nucleotides: TGTGCCAGCGGAGCAATCGGCTACACCTTC. This translates into CASGAIGYTF.